This T cell receptor (beta chain) derives from a study of regulatory T cells in long-lasting Graves disease. Overall study context: Persistent cases took antithyroid drugs over 5 years and stayed TSH receptor antibody positive.

Time point of the sample: persistent/refractory GD, antithyroid drugs over 5 years with positive TRAb. The TCR library used RNA extracted from PBMCs. In this sample, this clonotype turned up many times. The antigen remains undetermined. Researchers made TCR beta libraries by using iRepertoire HTBI primers and running Arm-PCR on CDR3 regions. Study processing details: From all samples, identification returned approximately 13 TRBJ and just over 60 TRBV segments. TCRdb ran MiXCR on the multiplex PCR reads and lists one entry per CDR3 protein. What appears here as the V and J calls and clone size reflects TCRdb's work, not the paper's. The data hold hundreds of thousands of distinct CDR3 sequences, with roughly 21% observed a single time. Study-wide results and limits: New patients shared fewer public clonotypes (approximately 1,000) than persistent patients did (roughly 2,700). Patients with persistent disease showed a bias toward TRBV28, TRBJ1-2 and TRBJ2-5.

CDR3 length: 14 residues. V was pared by 6 bases and J by 7 bases, with 15 bases between. Germline assignment: CDR1 MDHEN and CDR2 SYDVKM. This TCR was sampled from a female donor with Graves disease. The chain links TRBV28 to TRBJ1-4; D is perhaps TRBD1 (6 bases). Sample: peripheral blood mononuclear cells (PBMCs), taken when the disease was refractory, from a patient treated with antithyroid drugs. CDR3 sequence reads: CASSSTGSREKLFF. The CDR3 region has the DNA TGTGCCAGCAGCTCAACAGGGTCGCGTGAAAAACTGTTTTTT.